What follows are 30 T cell receptor beta chains derived from one specimen sequenced in a study of T cell responses to AZD1222 COVID-19 vaccine. Using immunoSEQ multiplex PCR, the repertoire was profiled, and TCRdb retains in-frame clones only, with some absent. Of about 200,000 clones detected, under 95% appear once; the ten largest clones hold 0.9% to 1.1%. The sequenced sample was peripheral blood, obtained 28 days after the second AZD1222 dose. The source is an adult who received the AZD1222 COVID-19 vaccine.

This chain links TRBV7-8 with TRBJ1-6, with D tentatively TRBD1 (5 bases). Trimming left V 1 base short and J 7 bases short, with 14 bases between. CDR1 is SGHVS and CDR2 is FQNEAQ in the germline V gene. The CDR3 spans 16 residues. CDR3 sequence (DNA): TGTGCCAGCAGCTTAGTCAGGGTTTTCCAAAATTCACCCCTCCACTTT. Amino acid sequence: CASSLVRVFQNSPLHF.

The rearrangement joins TRBV3-1 (or the pseudogene TRBV3-2) to TRBJ1-1; possibly TRBD1 for D (6 bases). Trimming took 1 base from V and 8 from J, leaving 20 bases between them. Germline-derived CDR1 and CDR2 are LGHDT and YNNKEL (reference sequence). The CDR3 has 16 residues. This CDR3 reads CASSQVLLGAESEAFF. The CDR3 DNA is TGTGCCAGCAGCCAAGTCCTACTGGGGGCGGAATCCGAAGCTTTCTTT.

The rearrangement joins TRBV19 to TRBJ2-3; TRBD2 matches at 8 bases. CDR1 and CDR2 (germline): LNHDA, SQIVND (reference sequence). V dropped 6 bases and J dropped 10; count of bases not matched to a gene: 9. The CDR3 is 13 residues long. DNA for the CDR3: TGTGCCAGTAGATTAAGAGCGGGGGAGGCGCAGTATTTT. The encoded protein is CASRLRAGEAQYF.

The chain uses TRBV30 and TRBJ1-3; TRBD1 matches at 9 bases. V shed 2 bases and J 0 bases; nucleotides not matched to a gene: 14. Germline V gives CDR1 GTSNPN, CDR2 SVGIG (reference sequence). This CDR3 is 19 amino acids long. DNA of the CDR3: TGTGCCTGGAGTATACCACCGGGACAGGGTGCCCGCTCTGGAAACACCATATATTTT. Translation: CAWSIPPGQGARSGNTIYF.

J is TRBJ2-7 and V is TRBV10-1; 8 bases are shared with TRBD1. V trimming: 3 bases; J trimming: 0 bases; junction bases outside the gene matches: 4. The CDR3 covers 15 residues. Germline assignment: CDR1 WNHNN and CDR2 SYGVQD (reference sequence). The DNA for the CDR3 is TGCGCCAGCAGTGAAAGGACAGGGCTCTCCTACGAGCAGTACTTC. Its protein product is CASSERTGLSYEQYF.

This CDR3 reads CASSEGGLLSGNTIYF. The CDR3 coding sequence is TGTGCCAGCAGTGAGGGCGGACTGCTATCTGGAAACACCATATATTTT. The chain joins TRBV2 to TRBJ1-3; D gene uncertain. Trimming took 3 bases from V and 1 from J, leaving 13 bases between them. Germline CDR1 reads SNHLY; CDR2 reads FYNNEI. CDR3 length: 16 amino acids. The full variable domain, with the rest looked up from reference TRBV2 and TRBJ1-3, is EPEVTQTPSHQVTQMGQEVILRCVPISNHLYFYWYRQILGQKVEFLVSFYNNEISEKSEIFDDQFSVERPDGSNFTLKIRSTKLEDSAMYFCASSEGGLLSGNTIYFGEGSWLTVV.

The chain uses TRBV19 and TRBJ1-5; 9 bases fit TRBD1. There are 18 residues in the CDR3. In germline, CDR1 is LNHDA, CDR2 SQIVND (reference sequence). The V segment lost 3 bases and the J segment 4 bases; nucleotides outside the gene matches: 13. CDR3 sequence (DNA): TGTGCCAGTAGTATGGTCCGGACAGGGGATTTAGGGAATCAGCCCCAGCATTTT. As protein: CASSMVRTGDLGNQPQHF. The complete variable domain, with remaining parts taken from reference TRBV19 and TRBJ1-5, reads DGGITQSPKYLFRKEGQNVTLSCEQNLNHDAMYWYRQDPGQGLRLIYYSQIVNDFQKGDIAEGYSVSREKKESFPLTVTSAQKNPTAFYLCASSMVRTGDLGNQPQHFGDGTRLSIL.

The chain uses TRBV5-6 and TRBJ2-5; the match to TRBD1 covers 9 bases. CDR1 and CDR2 from the germline V gene are SGHDT and YYEEEE. This CDR3 contains 14 residues. The V and J ends lost 8 bases and 5 bases, in that order; junction bases with no gene match: 10. CDR3 DNA: TGTGCCAGTCGACAGGGGGGGTTCGTGGAGACCCAGTACTTC. Its translation: CASRQGGFVETQYF.

V gene TRBV5-5 combines with J gene TRBJ2-1; D gene ambiguous. CDR1 is SGHKS, CDR2 YYEKEE, per germline (reference sequence). Trimming took 2 bases from V and 10 from J, leaving 13 bases between them. This CDR3 spans 13 amino acids. The CDR3 bases are TGTGCCAGCAGCTTACTCTGGGTTGGGGAGCAGTTCTTC. Its protein product is CASSLLWVGEQFF.

The V gene is TRBV5-6, the J gene TRBJ1-4, with TRBD1 as a possible D gene (6 bases). V was trimmed by 1 base and J by 7 bases, leaving 11 bases between them. Germline lookup yields CDR1 SGHDT and CDR2 YYEEEE. This CDR3 has 14 amino acids. This CDR3 reads CASSLQGMGEKLFF. CDR3 bases: TGTGCCAGCAGCTTGCAGGGGATGGGTGAAAAACTGTTTTTT. The full variable domain, completed using reference TRBV5-6 and TRBJ1-4, is DAGVTQSPTHLIKTRGQQVTLRCSPKSGHDTVSWYQQALGQGPQFIFQYYEEEERQRGNFPDRFSGHQFPNYSSELNVNALLLGDSALYLCASSLQGMGEKLFFGSGTQLSVL.

The chain recombines TRBV19 with TRBJ2-7; 7 bases align to TRBD1. CDR3 length: 15 residues. J lost 6 bases, V lost 5 bases, and 13 bases had no gene match. The V gene's germline CDR1 is LNHDA and CDR2 SQIVND (reference sequence). The CDR3 is CASSPRDRSSAEQYF. CDR3 nucleotides: TGTGCCAGTAGTCCCCGGGACAGATCCTCTGCCGAGCAGTACTTC.

The chain couples TRBV9 to TRBJ2-1; D might be TRBD1 (5 bases). The germline V gene encodes CDR1 SGDLS and CDR2 YYNGEE. The V and J ends lost 4 bases and 5 bases respectively, with 10 bases between them. CDR3 size: 13 residues. The DNA of the CDR3 is TGTGCCAGCAGCAGGGGCAGCGACAATGAGCAGTTCTTC. This gives the protein CASSRGSDNEQFF. The variable domain in full, with the rest retrieved from reference TRBV9 and TRBJ2-1, is DSGVTQTPKHLITATGQRVTLRCSPRSGDLSVYWYQQSLDQGLQFLIQYYNGEERAKGNILERFSAQQFPDLHSELNLSSLELGDSALYFCASSRGSDNEQFFGPGTRLTVL.

The chain carries TRBV24-1 and TRBJ2-1, with a weak D call TRBD1 (6 bases). Trimming pared 1 base from V and 7 bases from J, leaving 7 bases between. Germline-derived CDR1 and CDR2 are KGHDR and SFDVKD. There are 13 residues in the CDR3. The CDR3 sequence: CATSDFQGNEQFF. CDR3 in DNA: TGTGCCACCAGTGATTTCCAGGGGAATGAGCAGTTCTTC.

V gene TRBV10-3 combines with J gene TRBJ1-3; TRBD1 agrees at 7 bases. CDR3 length: 17 amino acids. Looked up from germline, CDR1 is ENHRY and CDR2 is SYGVKD. J gave up 0 bases and V 0 bases, and 5 bases lay outside the gene matches. The CDR3 reads CAISESGTAGSGNTIYF. The CDR3, as DNA: TGTGCCATCAGTGAGTCAGGGACAGCCGGCTCTGGAAACACCATATATTTT.

The chain is built from TRBV27 and TRBJ2-2; D gene unclear. This CDR3 is 15 amino acids long. V was cut by 8 bases and J by 5 bases, with 18 bases left in between. Germline loops: CDR1 MNHEY, CDR2 SMNVEV (reference sequence). CDR3 region: CASGLMGVVTGELFF. CDR3 DNA: TGTGCCAGCGGGCTGATGGGCGTGGTGACCGGGGAGCTGTTTTTT.

This clone occurred once. CDR3 region: CASSPRLGGLHEQYF. CDR3 DNA: TGTGCCAGCTCACCTCGCTTGGGGGGCCTCCACGAGCAGTACTTC. This chain uses TRBV18 with TRBJ2-7, with D possibly being TRBD1 or TRBD2 (6 bases each). The V gene lost 3 bases and the J gene lost 5 bases, with 17 bases spanning the gap. CDR1 and CDR2 (germline): KGHSH, LQKENI. This CDR3 has 15 residues.

In this sample, this clone turned up once. This chain uses TRBV7-2 with TRBJ1-5; D is possibly TRBD1 (6 bases). The CDR3 sequence is 14 residues long. V was cut by 1 base and J by 8 bases, with 12 bases left in between. CDR1 SGHTA and CDR2 FQGNSA come from the germline V gene. The CDR3 DNA is TGTGCCAGCAGCTTAGGCGGGGGGGCCGAGCCCCAGCATTTT. It yields the protein CASSLGGGAEPQHF. The full variable domain, with the rest looked up from reference TRBV7-2 and TRBJ1-5, is GAGVSQSPSNKVTEKGKDVELRCDPISGHTALYWYRQSLGQGLEFLIYFQGNSAPDKSGLPSDRFSAERTGGSVSTLTIQRTQQEDSAVYLCASSLGGGAEPQHFGDGTRLSIL.

The chain combines TRBV4-2 with TRBJ2-3, with 9 bases fitting TRBD2. CDR3 length: 16 amino acids. V was clipped by 4 bases and J by 6 bases; unmatched bases: 11. The germline CDR1 and CDR2 sequences are LGHNA and YNFKEQ. The CDR3 DNA sequence: TGTGCCAGCAGCCCACAGACCAGGGCGGGAGGGGATACGCAGTATTTT. Protein product: CASSPQTRAGGDTQYF.

The chain combines TRBV11-2 with TRBJ2-3, with 8 positions matching TRBD2. V lost 3 bases, J lost 0 bases, and 2 bases stayed unmatched. Germline V gives CDR1 SGHAT, CDR2 FQNNGV. This CDR3 comprises 15 residues. The CDR3 DNA is TGTGCCAGCAGCTTCCGGGGGGGAAGCACAGATACGCAGTATTTT. It is translated as CASSFRGGSTDTQYF. Full variable domain (remainder filled in from reference TRBV11-2 and TRBJ2-3): EAGVAQSPRYKIIEKRQSVAFWCNPISGHATLYWYQQILGQGPKLLIQFQNNGVVDDSQLPKDRFSAERLKGVDSTLKIQPAKLEDSAVYLCASSFRGGSTDTQYFGPGTRLTVL.

V gene TRBV6-6 combines with J gene TRBJ1-5, with D unresolved. This CDR3 comprises 12 residues. CDR1 is MNHNY and CDR2 is SVGAGI in the germline V gene (reference sequence). Trimming cost V 2 bases and J 10 bases, with 9 bases left between them. In DNA form, the CDR3 reads TGTGCCAGCAGTTACAGATCTAACCCCCAGCATTTT. Its translation: CASSYRSNPQHF.

The genes are TRBV7-9 and TRBJ1-4, with 7 bases that match TRBD1. CDR3 size: 16 residues. V lost 1 base, J lost 4 bases, and 6 bases stayed unmatched. Looked up from germline, CDR1 is SEHNR and CDR2 is FQNEAQ (reference sequence). CDR3 DNA: TGTGCCAGCAGCTTAGGAGGGGGCGGCGGTAATGAAAAACTGTTTTTT. Protein product: CASSLGGGGGNEKLFF.

The V and J genes are TRBV5-6 and TRBJ1-5; D is uncertain. This CDR3 is 15 amino acids long. V was trimmed by 4 bases and J by 0 bases, leaving 11 bases between them. The V gene's germline CDR1 is SGHDT and CDR2 YYEEEE. DNA of the CDR3: TGTGCCAGCAGCCGGACCGGTTATAGCAATCAGCCCCAGCATTTT. This gives the protein CASSRTGYSNQPQHF.

This chain links TRBV4-1 with TRBJ1-5, with a tentative D call TRBD1 (6 bases). V lost 4 bases and J 4 bases, leaving 14 bases between the germline ends. Germline lookup yields CDR1 MGHRA and CDR2 YSYEKL. The CDR3 spans 15 residues. CDR3: CASSPPDRLNQPQHF. The DNA of the CDR3 is TGCGCCAGCAGCCCTCCGGACAGATTAAATCAGCCCCAGCATTTT.

The chain uses TRBV7-9 and TRBJ1-2; D perhaps matches TRBD1 (6 bases). Germline CDR1 and CDR2: SEHNR and FQNEAQ (reference sequence). This CDR3 contains 14 residues. V shed 4 bases and J shed 7 bases, with 16 bases lying between them. This CDR3 reads CASSSLQGRIGYTF. The CDR3, as DNA: TGTGCCAGCAGCTCCCTTCAGGGGAGGATTGGCTACACCTTC.

The chain joins TRBV28 to TRBJ1-3; D call uncertain. Trimming left V 7 bases short and J 1 base short, with 8 bases between. From germline, CDR1 is MDHEN and CDR2 SYDVKM. There are 13 residues in the CDR3. CDR3 bases: TGTGCCAGCATTCTCCAGTCTGGAAACACCATATATTTT. Amino acids: CASILQSGNTIYF.

The chain uses TRBV3-1 (or the pseudogene TRBV3-2) and TRBJ1-2; 10 bases align to TRBD1. Losses at the gene ends were 4 bases for V and 6 bases for J; bases not matched to a gene: 2. Germline V gene lookup returns CDR1 LGHDT and CDR2 YNNKEL (reference sequence). The CDR3 has 13 amino acids. The CDR3 DNA sequence: TGTGCCAGCAGCCCGGGACAGGGGAATGGCTACACCTTC. Translated: CASSPGQGNGYTF.

The rearrangement uses TRBV4-1 and TRBJ1-3; 9 nucleotides agree with TRBD1. Looked up from germline, CDR1 is MGHRA and CDR2 is YSYEKL. J was trimmed by 4 bases and V by 1 base; bases with no gene match: 11. The CDR3 totals 18 residues. The CDR3 DNA follows: TGCGCCAGCAGCCAAGGGTCCGCACAGGGGGCGAGGGGAAACACCATATATTTT. Translation gives CASSQGSAQGARGNTIYF.

The chain combines TRBV15 with TRBJ1-4; TRBD1 might be the D (5 bases). Germline V gene sequence: CDR1 LNHNV, CDR2 YYDKDF (reference sequence). The germline V and J ends were trimmed by 5 bases and 4 bases, with 11 bases remaining between them. This CDR3 region has 14 residues. CDR3 amino acids: CATSHRDGNEKLFF. The DNA of the CDR3 is TGTGCCACCAGCCACCGGGACGGTAATGAAAAACTGTTTTTT. Full variable domain (missing parts from reference TRBV15 and TRBJ1-4): DAMVIQNPRYQVTQFGKPVTLSCSQTLNHNVMYWYQQKSSQAPKLLFHYYDKDFNNEADTPDNFQSRRPNTSFCFLDIRSPGLGDTAMYLCATSHRDGNEKLFFGSGTQLSVL.

The chain employs TRBV28 and TRBJ1-5; TRBD1 aligns across 7 bases. There are 17 residues in the CDR3. With V trimmed by 7 bases and J by 7 bases, 19 bases remained unmatched. Germline V gene lookup returns CDR1 MDHEN and CDR2 SYDVKM. The CDR3, as DNA: TGTGCCAGCACTCTAGACAGGGCCCATCAGCTGGGACAGCCCCAGCATTTT. This encodes CASTLDRAHQLGQPQHF. The whole variable domain, remainder taken from reference TRBV28 and TRBJ1-5, is DVKVTQSSRYLVKRTGEKVFLECVQDMDHENMFWYRQDPGLGLRLIYFSYDVKMKEKGDIPEGYSVSREKKERFSLILESASTNQTSMYLCASTLDRAHQLGQPQHFGDGTRLSIL.

The chain links TRBV6-5 to TRBJ1-2, with 9 nucleotides matching TRBD1. Per germline, CDR1 MNHEY and CDR2 SVGAGI. Trimming took 2 bases from V and 2 from J; bases not matched to a gene: 6. The CDR3 consists of 16 residues. The CDR3 nucleotides read TGTGCCAGCAGTTACCAAGGGACAGGGTACAACTATGGCTACACCTTC. Protein: CASSYQGTGYNYGYTF.